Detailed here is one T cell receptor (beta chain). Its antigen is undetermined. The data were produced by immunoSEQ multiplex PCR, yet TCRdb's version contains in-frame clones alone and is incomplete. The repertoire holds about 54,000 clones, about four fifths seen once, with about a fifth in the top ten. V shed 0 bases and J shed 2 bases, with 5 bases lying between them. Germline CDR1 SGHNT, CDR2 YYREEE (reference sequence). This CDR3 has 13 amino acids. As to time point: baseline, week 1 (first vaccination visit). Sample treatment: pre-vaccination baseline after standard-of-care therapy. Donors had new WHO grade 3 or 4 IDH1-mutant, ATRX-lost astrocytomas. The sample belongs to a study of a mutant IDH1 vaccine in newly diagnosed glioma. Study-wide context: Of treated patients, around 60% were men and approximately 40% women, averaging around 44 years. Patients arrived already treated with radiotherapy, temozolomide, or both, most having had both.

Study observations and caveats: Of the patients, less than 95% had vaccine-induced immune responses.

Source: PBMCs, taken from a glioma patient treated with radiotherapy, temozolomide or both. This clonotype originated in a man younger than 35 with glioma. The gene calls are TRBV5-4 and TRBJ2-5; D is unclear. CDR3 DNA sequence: TGTGCCAGCAGCTTGGGGCGACAAGAGACCCAGTACTTC. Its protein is CASSLGRQETQYF.